This T cell receptor (beta chain) was observed in a study of blood T cells in healthy people across ages. A second PCR of about 7 to 12 cycles used a sample-barcoded 5' primer and a J-beta primer mix. TCRdb redid the calling of the 5' RACE reads with MiXCR, one entry per CDR3 protein. The table shows roughly 1.5 million distinct CDR3 sequences, with 40% to 45% occurring only once. A remark on this clonotype: Its antigen is currently unknown.

The V gene lost 2 bases and the J gene lost 9 bases, with 11 bases spanning the gap. CDR3 size: 12 residues. Germline-derived CDR1 and CDR2 are SQVTM and ANQGSEA. The study, taken as a whole, reports: TCR beta diversity correlated strongly with naive T cell percentage.

Sequencing was carried out using blood. The genes are TRBV29-1 and TRBJ1-5; D remains unclear. The clonotype originates from a woman aged 18 to 35 in good health. CDR3 protein: CSVETAGRPQHF. For the CDR3, the DNA is TGCAGCGTTGAAACGGCAGGCCGGCCCCAGCATTTT. The variable domain in full, with the rest retrieved from reference TRBV29-1 and TRBJ1-5, is SAVISQKPSRDICQRGTSLTIQCQVDSQVTMMFWYRQQPGQSLTLIATANQGSEATYESGFVIDKFPISRPNLTFSTLTVSNMSPEDSSIYLCSVETAGRPQHFGDGTRLSIL.